The entry below describes one TCR beta chain. These data belong to a study of blood T cell repertoires in COVID-19. The germline gives CDR1 SEHNR, CDR2 FQNEAQ (reference sequence). The CDR3 is 16 amino acids. V shed 4 bases, J shed 4 bases, and the junction held 7 bases outside the gene matches. Per the study methods: The authors estimated nucleated cell counts from reference gene primer amplification. The data were produced by immunoSEQ multiplex PCR, yet TCRdb's version contains in-frame clones alone and is incomplete. That table supplies the V and J calls and clone size; D and trimming were determined from the DNA. The table has roughly 250,000 clones, roughly 84% seen once.

The TCR was taken from a middle-aged woman who had recovered from COVID-19. What was sequenced was peripheral blood. This chain connects TRBV7-9 to TRBJ2-5, with 12 bases fitting TRBD1. The DNA of the CDR3 is TGTGCCAGCAGCTCACCCGGGACAGGGGGCGGAGAGACCCAGTACTTC. It translates to CASSSPGTGGGETQYF.